A single sample gave rise to the 23 T cell receptor beta chains below, sequenced in a study of blood T cell repertoires in COVID-19. Sequencing was performed with immunoSEQ multiplex PCR; in TCRdb, only in-frame clones are kept and a portion is missing. The sample lists roughly 70,000 clones; 89% were seen once. The specimen was peripheral blood. These receptors were collected from a woman aged 45-65 years with active COVID-19.

CDR3 sequence: CASSLEGGEGYNEQFF. CDR3 in DNA: TGCGCCAGCAGCTTGGAAGGAGGGGAAGGCTACAATGAGCAGTTCTTC. The V call is TRBV5-1, the J call TRBJ2-1; D possibly corresponds to TRBD2 (6 bases). This CDR3 contains 16 residues. Trimming cost V 0 bases and J 3 bases, with 13 bases left between them. The V gene's germline CDR1 is SGHRS and CDR2 YFSETQ.

The chain combines TRBV5-5 with TRBJ2-5, with a weak D call TRBD1 (6 bases). The V gene's germline CDR1 is SGHKS and CDR2 YYEKEE (reference sequence). This CDR3 region has 15 residues. V was cut by 4 bases and J by 2 bases, with 15 bases left in between. In DNA form, the CDR3 reads TGTGCCAGCAGCCTATCCGGGACATGGCAAGAGACCCAGTACTTC. Translating gives CASSLSGTWQETQYF.

The chain has TRBV21-1 and TRBJ2-3; the table's D call of TRBD1 was not tested on the DNA. TRBV21-1 is noted as a pseudogene. The CDR3 is 17 residues long. DNA of the CDR3: TGTGCCAGCACCACAAACCCAAAGACACCCAGGTACGGCACGCAGTATTTT. Translation gives CASTTNPKTPRYGTQYF.

This clone occurred once. The genes are TRBV5-1 and TRBJ2-1; 13 nucleotides line up with TRBD2. CDR1 is SGHRS and CDR2 is YFSETQ in the germline V gene. CDR3 length: 18 residues. The trim removed 0 bases at V and 9 bases at J, leaving 12 bases unmatched. The CDR3 loop is CASSLGTSGRTLTGEQFF. In DNA, the CDR3 is TGCGCCAGCAGCTTGGGGACTAGCGGGAGAACGTTAACGGGTGAGCAGTTCTTC.

The chain combines TRBV10-3 with TRBJ2-7; D gene unclear. CDR1 and CDR2 from the germline V gene are ENHRY and SYGVKD. The CDR3 loop spans 15 amino acids. The CDR3 protein is CAVAASPPSSYEQYF. CDR3 sequence (DNA): TGTGCAGTCGCTGCGTCCCCTCCATCCTCCTACGAGCAGTACTTC.

This chain uses TRBV11-2 with TRBJ2-5, with 9 nucleotides matching TRBD1. The germline gives CDR1 SGHAT, CDR2 FQNNGV. Trimming removed 5 bases from V and 5 bases from J; junction bases left unmatched: 9. The CDR3 runs 15 residues. The CDR3 DNA reads as TGTGCCAGCAGCCTCCGGACAGGGGCTAGCGAGACCCAGTACTTC. It is translated as CASSLRTGASETQYF.

The rearrangement uses TRBV11-3 and TRBJ2-3; 7 positions match TRBD1. This CDR3 is built from 15 residues. Trimming cost V 0 bases and J 3 bases; bases outside gene matches: 3. Germline V lookup: CDR1 SGHNT, CDR2 YENEEA. CDR3 sequence reads: CASSLDGTDTDTQYF. For the CDR3, the DNA is TGTGCCAGCAGCTTAGACGGGACAGATACAGATACGCAGTATTTT.

The chain carries TRBV10-3 and TRBJ2-7; D possibly corresponds to TRBD2 (6 bases). Germline lookup yields CDR1 ENHRY and CDR2 SYGVKD. The CDR3 runs to 16 residues. V lost 0 bases and J lost 0, with 12 bases in between. As DNA, the CDR3 is TGTGCCATCAGTGAGTCGACAAGCGGGTTCTCCTACGAGCAGTACTTC. The encoded protein is CAISESTSGFSYEQYF.

V and J are TRBV2 and TRBJ2-7; tentative D call: TRBD2 (6 bases). Germline CDR1 SNHLY, CDR2 FYNNEI. The CDR3 covers 13 residues. The germline V and J ends were trimmed by 7 bases and 5 bases, with 15 bases remaining between them. The chain's CDR3 is CASNTQRGNEQYF. The CDR3 DNA sequence: TGTGCCAGCAACACTCAGCGCGGGAACGAGCAGTACTTC.

The chain joins TRBV18 to TRBJ1-5; no clear D gene. The CDR3 covers 13 residues. Trimming removed 4 bases at V and 11 bases at J, with 15 bases between. Germline V gene data show CDR1 as KGHSH and CDR2 as LQKENI. The CDR3 protein is CASSLQGAETQHF. As DNA, the CDR3 is TGTGCCAGCTCACTCCAAGGAGCGGAGACCCAGCATTTT.

V usage is TRBV25-1 and J usage is TRBJ2-2, with 8 bases aligning to TRBD1. Germline-derived CDR1 and CDR2 are MGHDK and SYGVNS. The CDR3 loop spans 17 amino acids. J lost 6 bases, V lost 3 bases, and 12 bases had no gene match. The CDR3 DNA reads as TGTGCCAGCAGTGATCCCCTGCGGACAGGGCGCCCCGGGGAGCTGTTTTTT. Residues: CASSDPLRTGRPGELFF.

The rearrangement uses TRBV19 and TRBJ1-2; the D is unclear. From germline, CDR1 is LNHDA and CDR2 SQIVND (reference sequence). CDR3 length equals 13 residues. V lost 6 bases, J lost 0 bases, and 8 bases lay in between. The CDR3 bases are TGTGCCAGTAGGCCGAGCCCTAACTATGGCTACACCTTC. Encoded protein: CASRPSPNYGYTF.

This rearrangement joins TRBV5-1 to TRBJ1-5, with D possibly being TRBD1 (5 bases). Per germline, CDR1 SGHRS and CDR2 YFSETQ. This CDR3 contains 14 residues. Deletions cut 8 bases from V and 2 bases from J, with 14 bases between. CDR3 loop: CASSLGDRNQPQHF. The CDR3 nucleotides read TGCGCCAGTTCATTAGGGGATCGCAATCAGCCCCAGCATTTT.

There are a few counts of this clone. J is TRBJ1-3 and V is TRBV19, with D unresolved. V lost 7 bases, J lost 3 bases, and 13 bases lay in between. CDR1 and CDR2 from the germline V gene are LNHDA and SQIVND (reference sequence). The length of the CDR3 is 14 residues. Here the CDR3 reads CASTIAGVGNTIYF. The DNA of the CDR3 is TGTGCCAGTACCATCGCCGGGGTTGGAAACACCATATATTTT.

The chain employs TRBV6-1 and TRBJ2-1; D possibly corresponds to TRBD1 (5 bases). The length of the CDR3 is 15 residues. The V gene's germline CDR1 is MNHNS and CDR2 SASEGT. V was shortened by 1 base and J by 2 bases, with 9 bases between the two germline ends. In DNA form, the CDR3 reads TGTGCCAGCAGTGAAGGTGGGGCTGCCTACAATGAGCAGTTCTTC. Protein sequence: CASSEGGAAYNEQFF.

The chain is built from TRBV4-1 and TRBJ1-2; 9 positions match TRBD1. V trimming: 4 bases; J trimming: 8 bases; junction bases outside the gene matches: 8. Per the germline V gene, CDR1 is MGHRA and CDR2 is YSYEKL. The CDR3 consists of 14 residues. Here the CDR3 DNA reads TGCGCCAGCAGCCGAGGACAGGGGTTAAGCGGCTACACCTTC. Translated: CASSRGQGLSGYTF.

The gene calls are TRBV6-5 and TRBJ2-1; D is unclear. CDR3 length: 13 residues. The germline V gene has CDR1 MNHEY and CDR2 SVGAGI. Trimming took 0 bases from V and 7 from J, leaving 7 bases between them. The CDR3 region is CASSYSQSNEQFF. CDR3 bases: TGTGCCAGCAGTTACTCACAGTCTAATGAGCAGTTCTTC.

The V call is TRBV14, the J call TRBJ2-3; 9 positions match TRBD2. CDR3 length: 16 residues. Germline CDR1 and CDR2: SGHDN and FVKESK. The V gene end was trimmed by 4 bases and the J gene end by 4 bases; junction bases not matched to a gene: 9. The CDR3 DNA reads as TGTGCCAGCAGCCCCCTGGCGGGAGGGGTGGCAGATACGCAGTATTTT. Its protein product is CASSPLAGGVADTQYF.

This clone was counted a few times. The chain is built from TRBV11-2 and TRBJ2-2; TRBD1 is a possible D gene (6 bases). This CDR3 contains 15 residues. V lost 2 bases, J lost 6 bases, and 13 bases lay in between. The V gene's germline CDR1 is SGHAT and CDR2 FQNNGV. CDR3 nucleotide sequence: TGTGCCAGCAGCTTACCATTGAGGGGGTCCGGGGAGCTGTTTTTT. Translation: CASSLPLRGSGELFF.

V gene TRBV5-1 combines with J gene TRBJ2-3, with D tentatively TRBD2 (5 bases). V lost 2 bases and J lost 0, with 10 bases in between. Germline CDR1 is SGHRS and CDR2 is YFSETQ. This CDR3 comprises 15 residues. CDR3: CASSFGERSTDTQYF. CDR3 sequence (DNA): TGCGCCAGCAGCTTTGGGGAGCGGAGCACAGATACGCAGTATTTT.

The chain combines TRBV7-6 with TRBJ1-1; D gene ambiguous. Germline loops: CDR1 SGHVS, CDR2 FNYEAQ. The CDR3 totals 14 residues. The V end lost 2 bases, the J end lost 3 bases, and 10 bases lay between the germline ends. CDR3 loop: CASSLQGRDTEAFF. In DNA form, the CDR3 reads TGTGCCAGCAGCTTACAAGGGAGGGACACTGAAGCTTTCTTT.

J is TRBJ2-3 and V is TRBV24-1, with no clear D. Germline V gives CDR1 KGHDR, CDR2 SFDVKD. The germline V and J ends were trimmed by 4 bases and 2 bases, with 12 bases remaining between them. The CDR3 extends over 15 amino acids. This CDR3 reads CATSDSGSPTDTQYF. The CDR3 DNA reads as TGTGCCACCAGTGACTCCGGGTCCCCCACAGATACGCAGTATTTT.

The CDR3 coding sequence is TGTGCCAGCAGCACAGAGGGTATGAATTCACCCCTCCACTTT. Its protein is CASSTEGMNSPLHF. The chain recombines TRBV9 with TRBJ1-6; the D is unclear. Germline V gene lookup returns CDR1 SGDLS and CDR2 YYNGEE. The CDR3 runs 14 residues. Between the trimmed V and J ends, which lost 4 bases and 7 bases, there was a span of 12 bases.